This T cell receptor (beta chain) was identified in a study of regulatory and conventional T cells in breast cancer (dated by TCRdb to about 2015). Receptors were amplified or captured by PCR. The sample was run on a 454 GS FLX Titanium. TCRdb trimmed the raw reads at Q25, called clones with MiXCR and kept productive beta chains. Rows merge per CDR3 protein into single entries with the most common DNA and genes. For this sample there are 550 to 800 distinct CDR3 sequences; 25% to 35% appear just once. The ten largest account for less than 15% of the sample. Based on the germline V gene, the CDR1 and CDR2 sequences are MNHNS and SASEGT. Trimming accounts for 6 bases at V and 1 base at J, while the number of junction bases matched to no gene is 9. Including cysteine and phenylalanine, the CDR3 has 16 amino acids. Of the read, only the CDR3 DNA is kept; its 48 bases are in frame from base 1. This clonotype showed up just a few times. Its antigen remains unidentified. No base quality information exists; no much larger clone differs at one position.

Material for sequencing was regulatory T cells from blood. The receptor chain draws on TRBV6-1 and TRBJ1-3; 7 bases in between match TRBD1. The source of this sequence is a female donor with breast cancer. The CDR3 amino acid sequence is: CASSRDSQASGNTIYF. Read as DNA, the sequence is TGTGCCAGCAGCCGGGACAGCCAAGCTTCTGGAAACACCATATATTTT.